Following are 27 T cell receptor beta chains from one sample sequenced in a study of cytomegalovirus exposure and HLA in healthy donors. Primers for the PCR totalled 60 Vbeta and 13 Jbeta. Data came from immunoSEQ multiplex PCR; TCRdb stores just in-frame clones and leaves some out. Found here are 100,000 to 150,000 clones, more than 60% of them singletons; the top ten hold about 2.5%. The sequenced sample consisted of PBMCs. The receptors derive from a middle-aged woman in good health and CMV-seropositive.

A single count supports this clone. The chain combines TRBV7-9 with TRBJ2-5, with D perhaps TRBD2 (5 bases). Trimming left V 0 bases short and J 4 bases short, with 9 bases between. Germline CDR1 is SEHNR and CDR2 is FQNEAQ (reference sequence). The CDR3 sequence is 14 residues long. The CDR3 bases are TGTGCCAGCAGCTTAGCCGGGGTTGTAGAGACCCAGTACTTC. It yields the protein CASSLAGVVETQYF.

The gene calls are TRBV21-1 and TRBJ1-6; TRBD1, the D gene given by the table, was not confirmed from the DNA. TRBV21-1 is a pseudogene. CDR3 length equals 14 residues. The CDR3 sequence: CASSTRDTNSPLHF. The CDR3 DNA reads TGTGCCAGCAGCACCCGGGACACCAATTCACCCCTCCACTTT.

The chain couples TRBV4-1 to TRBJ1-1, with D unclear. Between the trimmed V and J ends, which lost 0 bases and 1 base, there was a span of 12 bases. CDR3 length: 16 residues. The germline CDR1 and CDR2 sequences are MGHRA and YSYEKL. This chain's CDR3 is CASSQDIGWRNTEAFF. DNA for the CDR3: TGCGCCAGCAGCCAAGATATCGGGTGGAGGAACACTGAAGCTTTCTTT.

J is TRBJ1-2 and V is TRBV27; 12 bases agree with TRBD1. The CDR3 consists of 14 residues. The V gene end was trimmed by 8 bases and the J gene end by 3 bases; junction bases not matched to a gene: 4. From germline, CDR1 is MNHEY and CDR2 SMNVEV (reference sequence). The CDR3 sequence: CASRGTGGDYGYTF. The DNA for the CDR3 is TGTGCCAGCCGAGGGACAGGGGGCGACTATGGCTACACCTTC.

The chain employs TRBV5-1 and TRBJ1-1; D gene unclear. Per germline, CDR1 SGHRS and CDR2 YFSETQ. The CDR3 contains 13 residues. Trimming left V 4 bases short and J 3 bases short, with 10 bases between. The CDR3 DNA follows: TGCGCCAGCAGCGCAGTGGGAGACACTGAAGCTTTCTTT. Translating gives CASSAVGDTEAFF.

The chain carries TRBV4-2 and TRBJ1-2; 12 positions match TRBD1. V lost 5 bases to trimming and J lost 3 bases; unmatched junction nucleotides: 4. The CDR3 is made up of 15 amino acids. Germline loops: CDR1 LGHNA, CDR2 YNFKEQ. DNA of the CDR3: TGTGCCAGCAGCTCTGGGACAGGGGGCGACTATGGCTACACCTTC. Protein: CASSSGTGGDYGYTF.

The CDR3 here is CASSLDSHGYTF. DNA for the CDR3: TGTGCCAGCAGCCTTGACAGCCATGGCTACACCTTC. The chain recombines TRBV7-9 with TRBJ1-2; D possibly corresponds to TRBD1 (5 bases). Trimming removed 5 bases from V and 6 bases from J, with 10 bases in between. Germline values: CDR1 SEHNR, CDR2 FQNEAQ (reference sequence). CDR3 size: 12 residues.

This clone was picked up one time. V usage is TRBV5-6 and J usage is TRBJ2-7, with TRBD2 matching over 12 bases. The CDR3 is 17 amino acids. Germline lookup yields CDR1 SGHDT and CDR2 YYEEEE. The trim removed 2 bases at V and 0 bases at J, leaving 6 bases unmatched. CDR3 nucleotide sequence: TGTGCCAGCAGCTTCGGACTAGCGGGGCCGAGCTCCTACGAGCAGTACTTC. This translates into CASSFGLAGPSSYEQYF.

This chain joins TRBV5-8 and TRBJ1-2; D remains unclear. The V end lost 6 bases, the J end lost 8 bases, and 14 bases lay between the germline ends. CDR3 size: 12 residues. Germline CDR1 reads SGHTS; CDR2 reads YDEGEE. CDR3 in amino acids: CASNLLAGGYTF. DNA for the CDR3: TGTGCCAGCAACCTTCTGGCGGGCGGCTACACCTTC. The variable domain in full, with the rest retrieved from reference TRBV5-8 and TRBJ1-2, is EAGVTQSPTHLIKTRGQQATLRCSPISGHTSVYWYQQALGLGLQFLLWYDEGEERNRGNFPPRFSGRQFPNYSSELNVNALELEDSALYLCASNLLAGGYTFGSGTRLTVV.

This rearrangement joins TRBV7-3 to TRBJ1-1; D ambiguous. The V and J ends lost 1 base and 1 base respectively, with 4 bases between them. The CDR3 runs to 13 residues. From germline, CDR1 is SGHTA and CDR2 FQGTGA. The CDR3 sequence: CASSLNGNTEAFF. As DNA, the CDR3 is TGTGCCAGCAGCTTAAACGGGAACACTGAAGCTTTCTTT.

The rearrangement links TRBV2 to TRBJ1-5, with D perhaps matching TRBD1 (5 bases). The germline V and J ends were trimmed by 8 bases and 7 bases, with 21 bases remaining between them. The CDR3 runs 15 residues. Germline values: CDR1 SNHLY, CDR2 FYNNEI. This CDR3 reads CASLMDGGSGQPQHF. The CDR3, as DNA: TGTGCCAGCCTCATGGACGGGGGGTCGGGACAGCCCCAGCATTTT. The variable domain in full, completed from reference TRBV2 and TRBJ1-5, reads EPEVTQTPSHQVTQMGQEVILRCVPISNHLYFYWYRQILGQKVEFLVSFYNNEISEKSEIFDDQFSVERPDGSNFTLKIRSTKLEDSAMYFCASLMDGGSGQPQHFGDGTRLSIL.

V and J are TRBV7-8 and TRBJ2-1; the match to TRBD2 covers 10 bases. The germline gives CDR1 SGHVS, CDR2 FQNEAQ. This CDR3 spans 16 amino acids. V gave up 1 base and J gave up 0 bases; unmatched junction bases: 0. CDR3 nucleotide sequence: TGTGCCAGCAGCTTAGTAGCGGGGGGCTCCTACAATGAGCAGTTCTTC. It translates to CASSLVAGGSYNEQFF.

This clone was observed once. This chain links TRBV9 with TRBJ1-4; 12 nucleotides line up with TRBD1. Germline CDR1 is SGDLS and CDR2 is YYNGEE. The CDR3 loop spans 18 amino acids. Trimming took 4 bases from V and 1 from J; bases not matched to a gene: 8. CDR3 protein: CASSPGGDRGRTNEKLFF. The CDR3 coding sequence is TGTGCCAGCAGCCCAGGAGGGGACAGGGGGCGAACTAATGAAAAACTGTTTTTT.

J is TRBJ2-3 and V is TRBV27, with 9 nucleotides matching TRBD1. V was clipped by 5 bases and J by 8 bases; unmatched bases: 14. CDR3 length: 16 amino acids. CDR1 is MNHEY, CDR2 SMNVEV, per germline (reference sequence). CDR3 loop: CASSIQGAGGPLTQYF. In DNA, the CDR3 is TGTGCCAGCAGTATACAGGGGGCGGGTGGACCTCTTACGCAGTATTTT.

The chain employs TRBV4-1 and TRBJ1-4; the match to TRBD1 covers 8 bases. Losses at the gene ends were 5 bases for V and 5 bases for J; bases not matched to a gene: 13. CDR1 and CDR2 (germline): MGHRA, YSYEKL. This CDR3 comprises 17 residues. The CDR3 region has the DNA TGCGCCAGCAGCTACGGACAGGGTGGGCTCGAAAATGAAAAACTGTTTTTT. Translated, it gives CASSYGQGGLENEKLFF.

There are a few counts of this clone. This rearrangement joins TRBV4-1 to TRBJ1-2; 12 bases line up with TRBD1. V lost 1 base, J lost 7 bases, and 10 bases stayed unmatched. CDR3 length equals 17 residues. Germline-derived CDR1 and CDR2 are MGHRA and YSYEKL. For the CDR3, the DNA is TGCGCCAGCAGCCAAGCGGGACAGGGGGCGTTAGGAGGTGGCTACACCTTC. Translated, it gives CASSQAGQGALGGGYTF.

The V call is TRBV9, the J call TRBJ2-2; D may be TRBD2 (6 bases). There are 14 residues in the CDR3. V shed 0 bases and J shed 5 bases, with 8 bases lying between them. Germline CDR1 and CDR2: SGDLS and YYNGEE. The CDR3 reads CASSVAGTTGELFF. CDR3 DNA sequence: TGTGCCAGCAGCGTAGCCGGGACTACCGGGGAGCTGTTTTTT.

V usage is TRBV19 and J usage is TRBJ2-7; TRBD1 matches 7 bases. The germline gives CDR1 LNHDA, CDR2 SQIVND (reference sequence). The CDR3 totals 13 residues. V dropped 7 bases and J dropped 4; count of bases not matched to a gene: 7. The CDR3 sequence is CASTPGTDYEQYF. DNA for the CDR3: TGTGCCAGTACCCCCGGGACAGATTACGAGCAGTACTTC.

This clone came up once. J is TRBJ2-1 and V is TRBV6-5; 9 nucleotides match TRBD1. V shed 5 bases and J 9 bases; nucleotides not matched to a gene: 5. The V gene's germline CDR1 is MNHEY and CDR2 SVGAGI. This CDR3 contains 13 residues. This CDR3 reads CASSPGQGSEQFF. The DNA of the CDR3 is TGTGCCAGCAGTCCGGGACAGGGAAGTGAGCAGTTCTTC.

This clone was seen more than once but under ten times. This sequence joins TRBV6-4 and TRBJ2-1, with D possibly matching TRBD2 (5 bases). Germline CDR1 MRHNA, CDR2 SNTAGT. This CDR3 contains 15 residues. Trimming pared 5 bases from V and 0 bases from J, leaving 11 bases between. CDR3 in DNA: TGTGCCAGCAGTTCCACTAGGAGCTCCTACAATGAGCAGTTCTTC. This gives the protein CASSSTRSSYNEQFF.

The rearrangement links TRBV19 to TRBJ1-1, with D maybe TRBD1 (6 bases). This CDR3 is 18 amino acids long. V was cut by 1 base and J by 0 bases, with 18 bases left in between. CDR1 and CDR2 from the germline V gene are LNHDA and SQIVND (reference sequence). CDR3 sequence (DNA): TGTGCCAGTAGTATAGCTTGGGGGCTGTGGGAAATGAACACTGAAGCTTTCTTT. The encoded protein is CASSIAWGLWEMNTEAFF.

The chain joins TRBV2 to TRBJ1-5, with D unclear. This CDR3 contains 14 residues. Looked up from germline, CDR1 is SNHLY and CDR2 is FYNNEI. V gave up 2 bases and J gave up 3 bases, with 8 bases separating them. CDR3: CASSEWQDNQPQHF. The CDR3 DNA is TGTGCCAGCAGTGAATGGCAGGACAATCAGCCCCAGCATTTT.

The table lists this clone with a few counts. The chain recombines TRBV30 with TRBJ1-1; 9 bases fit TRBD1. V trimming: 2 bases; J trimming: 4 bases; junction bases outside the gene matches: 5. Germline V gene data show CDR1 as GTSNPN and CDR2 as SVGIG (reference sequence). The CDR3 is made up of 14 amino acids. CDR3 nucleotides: TGTGCCTGGAGTCCGACAGGGGGGGGCACTGAAGCTTTCTTT. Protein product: CAWSPTGGGTEAFF.

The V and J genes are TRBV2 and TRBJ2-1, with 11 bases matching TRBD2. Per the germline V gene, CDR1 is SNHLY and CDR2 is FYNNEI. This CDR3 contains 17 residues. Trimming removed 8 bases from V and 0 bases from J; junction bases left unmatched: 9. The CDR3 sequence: CASPGTSGRSSYNEQFF. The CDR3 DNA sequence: TGTGCCAGCCCTGGGACTAGCGGACGGAGCTCCTACAATGAGCAGTTCTTC.

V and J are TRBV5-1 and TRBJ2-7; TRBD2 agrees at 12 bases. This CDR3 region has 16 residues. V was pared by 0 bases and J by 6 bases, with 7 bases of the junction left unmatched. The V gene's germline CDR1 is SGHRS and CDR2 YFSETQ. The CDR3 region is CASSLELAGGVGEQYF. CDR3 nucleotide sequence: TGCGCCAGCAGCTTGGAACTAGCGGGAGGAGTAGGCGAGCAGTACTTC.

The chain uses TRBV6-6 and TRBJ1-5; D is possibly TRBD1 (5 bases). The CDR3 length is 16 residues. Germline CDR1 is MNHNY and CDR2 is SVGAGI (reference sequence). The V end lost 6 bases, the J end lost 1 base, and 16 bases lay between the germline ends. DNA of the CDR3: TGTGCCAGCAGCTTAAGGGTTGGGGGGAGCAATCAGCCCCAGCATTTT. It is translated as CASSLRVGGSNQPQHF.

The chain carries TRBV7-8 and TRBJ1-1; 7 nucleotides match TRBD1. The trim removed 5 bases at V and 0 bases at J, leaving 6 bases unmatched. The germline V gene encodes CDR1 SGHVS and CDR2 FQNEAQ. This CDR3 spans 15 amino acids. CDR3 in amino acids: CASSRLGQLNTEAFF. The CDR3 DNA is TGTGCCAGCAGCCGATTGGGACAGTTGAACACTGAAGCTTTCTTT.